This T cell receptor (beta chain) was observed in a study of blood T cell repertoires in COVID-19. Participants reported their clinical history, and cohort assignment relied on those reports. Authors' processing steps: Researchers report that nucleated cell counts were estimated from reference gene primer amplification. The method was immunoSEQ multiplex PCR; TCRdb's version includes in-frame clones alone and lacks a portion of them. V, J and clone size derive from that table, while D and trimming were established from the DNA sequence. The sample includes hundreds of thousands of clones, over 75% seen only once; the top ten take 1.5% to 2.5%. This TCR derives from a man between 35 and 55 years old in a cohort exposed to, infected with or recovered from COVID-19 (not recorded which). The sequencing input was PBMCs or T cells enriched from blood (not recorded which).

The CDR3 DNA reads as TGTGCCAGCAGCAAAGTAGATAATTGCACAGATACGCAGTATTTT. The encoded protein is CASSKVDNCTDTQYF. The rearrangement uses TRBV21-1 and TRBJ2-3; the tabulated D call, TRBD2, remains unverified against the DNA. TRBV21-1 is shown as a pseudogene. This CDR3 spans 15 amino acids.